This entry is about one T cell receptor beta chain. This clonotype was detected only a few times. Its target antigen remains unknown. Base-call qualities are not available, and no considerably larger clone is one nucleotide away. The sample belongs to a study of T cell repertoires in cytomegalovirus infection (dated by TCRdb to the late 2010s). The study in broad terms: Donor HLA type was relevant to the analysis, as public TCR beta signatures indicated carriage of CMV infection together with the matching HLA type. Broader findings and caveats from the paper: In both this cohort and an independent cohort of 352 donors, the cumulative frequency of public TCR beta family members distinguished carriers of CMV infection plus the relevant HLA type. The ex vivo response was dominated by HLA-C-restricted CMV-specific TCR beta clonotypes, and the single most frequent clonotype in two of eight donors was supplied by these HLA-C-restricted clonotypes.

Inclusive of the bounding cysteine and phenylalanine, the CDR3 is 15 residues long. CDR3 DNA is the only sequence kept; it has 45 bases, read in frame from the first base. Ends trimmed: V by 6 bases, J by 5 bases; bases unmatched to a gene: 8. CDR1 SGHNT and CDR2 YENEEA are derived from the germline V gene. The run used an Illumina HiSeq 1500. TCRdb passed the public sequencing reads through fastp at Q25 and MiXCR, retaining productive beta sequences. Rows with one shared CDR3 protein collapse into an entry with the most common genes and DNA. This sample holds 250,000 or so distinct CDR3 sequences; 9% to 15% were observed only once. 1.5% to 2% of the sample goes to the ten largest clones.

Rearrangement joined TRBV11-3 to TRBJ2-5, with TRBD1 identical over 11 junction bases. Sequenced: PBMCs. The sequence came from a human donor in good health (CMV status not recorded). Some clones in this sample may be carry-over from other donors' samples. The DNA is TGTGCCAGCAGGACCGGGACAGGGGGTTTCGAGACCCAGTACTTC. The translation is CASRTGTGGFETQYF.